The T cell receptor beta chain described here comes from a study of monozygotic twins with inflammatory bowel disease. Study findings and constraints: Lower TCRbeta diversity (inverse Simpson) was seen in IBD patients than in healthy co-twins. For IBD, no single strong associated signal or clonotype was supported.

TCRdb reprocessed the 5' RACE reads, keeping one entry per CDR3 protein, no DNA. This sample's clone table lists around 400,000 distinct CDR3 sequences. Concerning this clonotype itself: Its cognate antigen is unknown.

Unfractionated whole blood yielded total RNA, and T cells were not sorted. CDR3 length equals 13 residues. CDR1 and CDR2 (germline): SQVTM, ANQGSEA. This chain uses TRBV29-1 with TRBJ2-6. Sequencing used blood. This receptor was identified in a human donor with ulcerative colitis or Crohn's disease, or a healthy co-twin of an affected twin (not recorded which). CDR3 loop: CSAHDSGANVLTF.